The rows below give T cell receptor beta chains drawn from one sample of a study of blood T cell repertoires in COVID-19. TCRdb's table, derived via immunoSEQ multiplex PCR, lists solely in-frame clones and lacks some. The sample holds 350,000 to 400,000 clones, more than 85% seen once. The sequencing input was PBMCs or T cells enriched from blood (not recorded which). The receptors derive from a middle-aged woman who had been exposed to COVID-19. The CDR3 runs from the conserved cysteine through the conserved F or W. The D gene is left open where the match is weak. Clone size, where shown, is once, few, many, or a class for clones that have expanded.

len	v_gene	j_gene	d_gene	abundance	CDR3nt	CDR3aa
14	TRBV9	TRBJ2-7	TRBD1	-	TGTGCCAGCAGCGTAAAGGGGGCGTTTGGCGAGCAGTACTTC	CASSVKGAFGEQYF
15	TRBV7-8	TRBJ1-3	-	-	TGTGCCAGCAGCCGGGGGGGAAACACTGGAAACACCATATATTTT	CASSRGGNTGNTIYF
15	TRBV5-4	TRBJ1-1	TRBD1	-	TGTGCCAGCAGCTTGTATCTACAGGGGGACACTGAAGCTTTCTTT	CASSLYLQGDTEAFF
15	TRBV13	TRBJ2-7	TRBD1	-	TGTGCCAGCAGCGCCCGGGGACAGGGGGCGGCCGAGCAGTACTTC	CASSARGQGAAEQYF
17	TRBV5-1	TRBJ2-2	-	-	TGCGCCAGCAGCGCGCGCGTCGTGGGGACTAACACCGGGGAGCTGTTTTTT	CASSARVVGTNTGELFF
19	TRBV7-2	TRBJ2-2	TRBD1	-	TGTGCCAGCAGCTTAGAGCGGGACAGGGGGCGAATCAACACCGGGGAGCTGTTTTTT	CASSLERDRGRINTGELFF
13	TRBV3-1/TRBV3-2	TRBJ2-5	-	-	TGTGCCAGCCTGAAGACTACAGAAGAGACCCAGTACTTC	CASLKTTEETQYF
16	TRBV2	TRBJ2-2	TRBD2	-	TGTGCCACCCTACGAGGGCGGGGGGTAAACACCGGGGAGCTGTTTTTT	CATLRGRGVNTGELFF
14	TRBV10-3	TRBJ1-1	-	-	TGTGCCATCAGTGAGTCAGGGGGGAACACTGAAGCTTTCTTT	CAISESGGNTEAFF
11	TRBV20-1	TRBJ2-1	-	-	TGCAGTGCTGCAGCTAGGAATGAGCAGTTCTTC	CSAAARNEQFF
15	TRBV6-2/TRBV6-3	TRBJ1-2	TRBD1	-	TGTGCCAGCAGTTTCGGACAGGGGGCGACCTATGGCTACACCTTC	CASSFGQGATYGYTF
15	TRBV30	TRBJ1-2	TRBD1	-	TGTGCCTGGACCCGTCGGCAGGGGGCACGGTATGGCTACACCTTC	CAWTRRQGARYGYTF
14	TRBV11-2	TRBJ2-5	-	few	TGTGCCAGCAGCTTCCGGGATTCAGAAGAGACCCAGTACTTC	CASSFRDSEETQYF
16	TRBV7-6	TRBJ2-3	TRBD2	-	TGTGCCAGCAGCTTAGCAGCGGGGGGCGGCACAGATACGCAGTATTTT	CASSLAAGGGTDTQYF
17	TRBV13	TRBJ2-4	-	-	TGTGCCAGCAGCTCGCTAAGCCCAATCGGAGGGCAAAACATTCAGTACTTC	CASSSLSPIGGQNIQYF